This TCR beta chain was identified in a study of cytomegalovirus exposure and HLA in healthy donors. At the level of the study: An early data release held 70 million to 90 million unique TCRs from HLA-typed donors. Notes on the study in general: Per a later analysis, approximately 16,000 TCR beta sequences showed association with HLA alleles at 0.05 false discovery rate. Within a later analysis, the majority of CMV-associated TCR beta chains appeared HLA-restricted.

A multiplex PCR was run with 60 Vbeta primers and 13 Jbeta primers. Profiled with immunoSEQ multiplex PCR; TCRdb holds only in-frame clones, not every one. The sample yields fewer than 90,000 clones, 65% to 80% seen once. Worth noting for this clone: Antigen specificity is unknown.

The CDR3 totals 15 residues. V lost 2 bases to trimming and J lost 1 base; unmatched junction nucleotides: 3. Germline CDR1 is SGDLS and CDR2 is YYNGEE. The receptor was derived from a young man in good health and CMV-seropositive. The V and J genes are TRBV9 and TRBJ2-3, with 8 bases lining up with TRBD1. The specimen sequenced was PBMCs. The CDR3 region has the DNA TGTGCCAGCAGCGTGACAGGGGAAGGCACAGATACGCAGTATTTT. Encoded protein: CASSVTGEGTDTQYF.